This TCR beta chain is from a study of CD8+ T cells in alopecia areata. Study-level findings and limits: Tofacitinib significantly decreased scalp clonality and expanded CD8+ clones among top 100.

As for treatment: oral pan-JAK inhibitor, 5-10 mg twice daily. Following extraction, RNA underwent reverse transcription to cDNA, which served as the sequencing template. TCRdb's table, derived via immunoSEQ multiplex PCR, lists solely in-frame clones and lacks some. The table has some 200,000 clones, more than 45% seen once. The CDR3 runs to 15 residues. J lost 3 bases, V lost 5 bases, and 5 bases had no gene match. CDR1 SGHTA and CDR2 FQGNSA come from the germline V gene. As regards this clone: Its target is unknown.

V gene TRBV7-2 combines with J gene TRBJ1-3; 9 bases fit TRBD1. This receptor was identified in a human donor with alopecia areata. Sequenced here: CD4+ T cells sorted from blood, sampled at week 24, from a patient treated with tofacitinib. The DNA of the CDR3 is TGTGCCAGCAGCCGACAGGGGGAGTTTGGAAACACCATATATTTT. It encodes CASSRQGEFGNTIYF.